This TCR beta chain was retrieved from a study of high-grade serous ovarian cancer treatment subgroups. Points from the study as a whole: TCR clonal relatedness correlated positively with neoantigen level. CDR1 and CDR2 were left unanalyzed; analyses focused on CDR3. Same-patient tumor repertoires overlapped at about 0.095 to 0.8; different patients barely overlapped.

Only in-frame clones appear in the TCRdb table, and some are missing; sequencing was by immunoSEQ multiplex PCR. The table records about 1,600 clones, roughly two thirds of them present only once. In regard to this clone: Its matching antigen is unknown.

Tumor samples were taken before definitive surgery or chemotherapy. Looked up from germline, CDR1 is MNHNY and CDR2 is SVGAGI (reference sequence). CDR3 length: 13 amino acids. V was pared by 2 bases and J by 4 bases, with 9 bases between. The chain couples TRBV6-6 to TRBJ2-7; D gene ambiguous. The receptor was derived from a human donor with high-grade serous ovarian cancer. The sample comprised tumor tissue. The CDR3 nucleotides read TGTGCCAGCAGTTACGAAGTGAAATACGAGCAGTACTTC. Protein: CASSYEVKYEQYF.